This entry lists 2 T cell receptor beta chains sequenced from one sample in a study of blood T cell repertoires in COVID-19 (dated by TCRdb to between 2020 and 2021). The library relied on the immunoSEQ multiplex PCR assay. TCRdb took over this immuneACCESS table, retaining in-frame rearrangements with V and J assigned. Such tables are incomplete; in checked studies, under half of the missing clones stem from an unresolved V gene, and the remainder is unexplained. Across this sample there are around 230,000 clones, with 86% seen only once. The ten largest account for 2.2% of the sample. The sample taken for sequencing was peripheral blood. All receptors derive from a man aged 30-40 years who had recovered from COVID-19.

The chain carries TRBV19 and TRBJ2-7; D perhaps matches TRBD2 (6 bases). Trimming removed 3 bases from V and 3 bases from J, with 15 bases in between. The CDR3 runs to 15 residues. Germline CDR1 is LNHDA and CDR2 is SQIVND (reference sequence). The CDR3, as DNA: TGTGCCAGTAGTATTGGAACTAGCAGTTTCTACGAGCAGTACTTC. This sequence encodes CASSIGTSSFYEQYF.

J is TRBJ1-3 and V is TRBV6-5; the D gene is possibly TRBD1 (5 bases). With 6 bases removed from V and 0 bases from J, the gap between germline ends came to 9 bases. Per germline, CDR1 MNHEY and CDR2 SVGAGI. CDR3 length: 14 amino acids. CDR3 loop: CASRPGHSGNTIYF. The CDR3 DNA sequence: TGTGCCAGCAGGCCAGGGCACTCTGGAAACACCATATATTTT.